A selection of T cell receptor beta chains follows, all from one sample in a study of shared clonotypes between healthy human individuals. The method was immunoSEQ multiplex PCR; TCRdb's version includes in-frame clones alone and lacks a portion of them. The sample lists under 1 million clones, 95% to 97% occurring once. The sequencing sample was made of naive CD8+ T cells sorted from blood. The receptors shown here come from a man aged 25 to 40 in good health. Each CDR3 is given with its conserved first and last residue. A D gene is named only where the DNA matches it firmly. The size of a clone is reported for some rows only, either as once, few or many, or as a class for expanded clones.

D gene,J gene,V gene,clone size,CDR3 protein,CDR3 DNA
NA,TRBJ2-3,TRBV10-1,NA,CASSEGTSTDTQYF,TGCGCCAGCAGTGAAGGGACAAGCACAGATACGCAGTATTTT
TRBD2,TRBJ2-3,TRBV10-1,NA,CASSGETSWDTQYF,TGCGCCAGCAGTGGGGAGACTAGCTGGGATACGCAGTATTTT
NA,TRBJ1-2,TRBV9,NA,CASSVGGGDYGYTF,TGTGCCAGCAGCGTAGGAGGGGGAGACTATGGCTACACCTTC
TRBD1,TRBJ1-5,TRBV19,NA,CASIQDRDGRNQPQHF,TGTGCCAGTATCCAGGACAGGGATGGTCGCAATCAGCCCCAGCATTTT
NA,TRBJ2-6,TRBV4-1,NA,CASSHADSGANVLTF,TGCGCCAGCAGCCATGCAGATTCTGGGGCCAACGTCCTGACTTTC
TRBD2,TRBJ2-7,TRBV5-1,NA,CASSWTSGSSYEQYF,TGCGCCAGCAGCTGGACTAGCGGGAGCTCCTACGAGCAGTACTTC
TRBD2,TRBJ2-1,TRBV11-2,NA,CASSLPSGRTMYNEQFF,TGTGCCAGCAGCTTGCCCAGCGGGAGAACCATGTACAATGAGCAGTTCTTC
NA,TRBJ2-7,TRBV27,NA,CASTAEESAGPRNNYEQYF,TGTGCCAGCACCGCTGAGGAGTCCGCCGGGCCTAGAAATAACTACGAGCAGTACTTC
TRBD2,TRBJ2-1,TRBV19,NA,CASSTLQGSGSPEQFF,TGTGCCAGTAGTACCCTCCAGGGGAGCGGGAGCCCTGAGCAGTTCTTC
NA,TRBJ2-3,TRBV7-6,NA,CASSLIPGSTDTQYF,TGTGCCAGCAGCTTAATCCCGGGAAGCACAGATACGCAGTATTTT
NA,TRBJ2-5,TRBV11-2,NA,CASSLWVGVQETQYF,TGTGCCAGCAGCTTATGGGTCGGAGTCCAAGAGACCCAGTACTTC
TRBD1,TRBJ2-7,TRBV29-1,NA,CSAGTGPYEQYF,TGCAGCGCCGGGACAGGGCCCTACGAGCAGTACTTC
NA,TRBJ2-7,TRBV7-9,NA,CASSLAEVPYEQYF,TGTGCCAGCAGCCTGGCCGAAGTCCCCTACGAGCAGTACTTC
NA,TRBJ2-6,TRBV13,NA,CASSAQRRGANVLTF,TGTGCCAGCAGCGCCCAGAGGCGTGGGGCCAACGTCCTGACTTTC
NA,TRBJ2-3,TRBV28,NA,CASSFPTATSTDTQYF,TGTGCCAGCAGTTTCCCGACAGCTACTAGCACAGATACGCAGTATTTT
TRBD1,TRBJ1-5,TRBV6-5,NA,CASSYGSGGGQPQHF,TGTGCCAGCAGTTACGGGTCAGGGGGAGGTCAGCCCCAGCATTTT
NA,TRBJ2-7,TRBV5-1,once,CASSLGGLSYEQYF,TGCGCCAGCAGCTTAGGGGGGCTCTCCTACGAGCAGTACTTC
NA,TRBJ2-1,TRBV28,NA,CASSYRRGNEQFF,TGTGCCAGCAGTTATCGGAGGGGGAATGAGCAGTTCTTC
TRBD1,TRBJ2-1,TRBV27,NA,CASSLGTGYNEQFF,TGTGCCAGCAGTTTGGGGACAGGCTACAATGAGCAGTTCTTC
NA,TRBJ2-7,TRBV5-1,NA,CASSYNSFSYEQYF,TGCGCCAGCAGTTACAACAGCTTCTCCTACGAGCAGTACTTC
TRBD1,TRBJ2-7,TRBV7-8,NA,CASSEHGTGGHEQYF,TGTGCCAGCAGCGAACACGGGACAGGGGGACACGAGCAGTACTTC
NA,TRBJ1-2,TRBV18,NA,CASSPFRGASDGYTF,TGTGCCAGCTCACCATTTAGGGGGGCTTCAGATGGCTACACCTTC
NA,TRBJ2-2,TRBV28,NA,CAQVRGWDTGELFF,TGTGCGCAAGTACGCGGCTGGGACACCGGGGAGCTGTTTTTT
TRBD1,TRBJ2-7,TRBV5-8,NA,CASSSKTDRVEPYEQYF,TGTGCCAGCAGCTCTAAAACAGACAGGGTAGAACCCTACGAGCAGTACTTC
TRBD2,TRBJ2-1,TRBV11-3,NA,CASSPRLAENYNEQFF,TGTGCCAGCAGCCCCCGACTAGCGGAGAACTACAATGAGCAGTTCTTC
NA,TRBJ2-5,TRBV27,NA,CASSFSRLETQYF,TGTGCCAGCAGTTTCTCTAGATTGGAGACCCAGTACTTC
NA,TRBJ2-7,TRBV5-1,NA,CASSLRDTYEQYF,TGCGCCAGCAGCTTAAGGGATACCTACGAGCAGTACTTC
NA,TRBJ2-5,TRBV19,NA,CASRENRIQETQYF,TGTGCCAGTAGAGAAAACAGGATCCAAGAGACCCAGTACTTC
TRBD1,TRBJ2-1,TRBV13,NA,CASSQGQGYNEQFF,TGTGCCAGCAGCCAGGGACAGGGTTACAATGAGCAGTTCTTC
NA,TRBJ2-1,TRBV7-9,NA,CASSGGIGAYNEQFF,TGTGCCAGCAGCGGGGGGATAGGAGCCTACAATGAGCAGTTCTTC
NA,TRBJ1-3,TRBV7-9,NA,CASSRVVSGYTGNTIYF,TGTGCCAGCAGCCGCGTAGTTTCAGGGTATACTGGAAACACCATATATTTT
TRBD1,TRBJ1-4,TRBV4-3,NA,CASSQDLGQRNEKLFF,TGCGCCAGCAGCCAAGATCTGGGACAGCGTAATGAAAAACTGTTTTTT
NA,TRBJ2-7,TRBV10-1,NA,CASSNTGTTFGQYF,TGCGCCAGCAGTAACACCGGGACAACGTTTGGGCAGTACTTC
TRBD2,TRBJ2-1,TRBV11-2,NA,CASSLDLPLAGVGNEQFF,TGTGCCAGCAGCTTAGATCTTCCCCTAGCGGGAGTCGGCAATGAGCAGTTCTTC
TRBD2,TRBJ2-1,TRBV5-1,NA,CASSLVTSGANEQFF,TGCGCCAGCAGCTTGGTGACTAGCGGTGCCAATGAGCAGTTCTTC
NA,TRBJ2-2,TRBV27,NA,CASSFLAGELFF,TGTGCCAGCAGTTTCCTCGCCGGGGAGCTGTTTTTT
NA,TRBJ1-5,TRBV6-6,NA,CASSPMGVASNQPQHF,TGTGCCAGCAGTCCAATGGGGGTGGCTTCAAATCAGCCCCAGCATTTT
NA,TRBJ1-5,TRBV5-8,once,CASSSGSNQPQHF,TGTGCCAGCAGCTCAGGTAGCAATCAGCCCCAGCATTTT
NA,TRBJ2-7,TRBV7-8,NA,CASSNRDTIYEQYF,TGTGCCAGCAGCAACCGGGACACCATCTACGAGCAGTACTTC
TRBD2,TRBJ2-3,TRBV7-9,NA,CASSLGGLAVTDTQYF,TGTGCCAGCAGCTTAGGGGGACTAGCGGTCACAGATACGCAGTATTTT
NA,TRBJ1-2,TRBV7-9,NA,CASIPLGGLYGYTF,TGTGCCAGCATCCCCCTAGGGGGACTCTATGGCTACACCTTC
NA,TRBJ2-1,TRBV7-9,NA,CASSSYGGDEQFF,TGTGCCAGCAGCTCATATGGTGGGGATGAGCAGTTCTTC
TRBD2,TRBJ2-5,TRBV4-2,NA,CASSQALAEETQYF,TGTGCCAGCAGCCAAGCGCTAGCGGAAGAGACCCAGTACTTC
NA,TRBJ2-7,TRBV29-1,NA,CSVAVGGSNEQYF,TGCAGCGTTGCCGTGGGGGGATCTAACGAGCAGTACTTC
NA,TRBJ2-7,TRBV5-1,NA,CASAGDTFYEQYF,TGCGCCAGCGCAGGGGATACTTTCTACGAGCAGTACTTC
TRBD2,TRBJ2-7,TRBV6-5,NA,CASSYSTGLASYEQYF,TGTGCCAGCAGTTACTCCACGGGACTAGCGAGCTACGAGCAGTACTTC
NA,TRBJ1-1,TRBV2,NA,CASSDSGNTEAFF,TGTGCCAGCAGTGATTCAGGGAACACTGAAGCTTTCTTT
NA,TRBJ2-7,TRBV4-3,NA,CASSQDIPLQGLYEQYF,TGCGCCAGCAGCCAAGATATCCCGCTTCAGGGGTTGTACGAGCAGTACTTC
NA,TRBJ1-4,TRBV1,NA,CTSSLIRDRGWVEKLFF,TGCACCAGCAGCCTTATCCGGGACAGGGGATGGGTTGAAAAACTGTTTTTT
NA,TRBJ2-5,TRBV4-1,NA,CASSQESGSSTRDF,TGCGCCAGCAGCCAAGAATCGGGATCCTCCACCAGGGACTTC
NA,TRBJ2-2,TRBV6-5,NA,CASRLTGELFF,TGTGCCAGCAGACTCACCGGGGAGCTGTTTTTT
NA,TRBJ2-1,TRBV9,NA,CASSLSQGYNEQFF,TGTGCCAGCAGCCTATCACAGGGATACAATGAGCAGTTCTTC
NA,TRBJ2-2,TRBV6-1,NA,CASSEWLGTTNTGELFF,TGTGCCAGCAGTGAATGGTTGGGCACCACTAACACCGGGGAGCTGTTTTTT